These 25 T cell receptor beta chains came from one sample sequenced in a study of human T cells and chemical hapten exposure. Time point defined: patch test 2, 6 weeks after DPC sensitization. Noted treatment: therapeutic diphenylcyclopropenone sensitization with weekly scalp DPC. In TCRdb, the RACE reads were re-called with MiXCR into one record per CDR3 protein. Of 360,000 or so distinct CDR3 sequences in the sample, about 6.9% are singletons; the top ten hold more than 5.5%. Source: whole blood, taken in connection with sensitization to the hapten diphenylcyclopropenone (DPC). These receptors all come from a woman between 18 and 29 years old with alopecia areata. Some clones in this sample may be carry-over from other donors' samples.

This clonotype was detected a few times. The J gene is TRBJ2-5, the V gene TRBV28, with 7 bases matching TRBD1. CDR3 size: 13 residues. V lost 6 bases to trimming and J lost 2 bases; unmatched junction nucleotides: 3. Germline V gene sequence: CDR1 MDHEN, CDR2 SYDVKM. The CDR3 protein is CASRSGQQETQYF. The CDR3 nucleotides are TGTGCCAGCAGGTCGGGACAGCAAGAGACCCAGTACTTC.

The rearrangement uses TRBV29-1 and TRBJ1-2; 9 bases align to TRBD1. Trimming removed 4 bases from V and 6 bases from J; junction bases left unmatched: 9. Germline CDR1 is SQVTM and CDR2 is ANQGSEA. The CDR3 has 14 residues. The CDR3 sequence is CSVAYGTGPHGYTF. DNA for the CDR3: TGCAGCGTTGCCTATGGGACAGGGCCTCATGGCTACACCTTC. The full variable domain, its missing parts supplied by reference TRBV29-1 and TRBJ1-2, is SAVISQKPSRDICQRGTSLTIQCQVDSQVTMMFWYRQQPGQSLTLIATANQGSEATYESGFVIDKFPISRPNLTFSTLTVSNMSPEDSSIYLCSVAYGTGPHGYTFGSGTRLTVV.

This clonotype came up many times. The chain carries TRBV11-3 and TRBJ2-2, with TRBD1 matching over 8 bases. V trimming: 1 base; J trimming: 3 bases; junction bases outside the gene matches: 1. CDR1 is SGHNT, CDR2 YENEEA, per germline. This CDR3 is built from 15 residues. CDR3 sequence (DNA): TGTGCCAGCAGCTTAGCCAGGGGGCACACCGGGGAGCTGTTTTTT. Translation gives CASSLARGHTGELFF.

This clonotype has a handful of counts. This chain links TRBV3-1 with TRBJ2-3; D is unclear. Germline V gene sequence: CDR1 LGHDT, CDR2 YNNKEL (reference sequence). V was trimmed by 3 bases and J by 0 bases, leaving 7 bases between them. This CDR3 comprises 14 residues. The CDR3 region has the DNA TGTGCCAGCAGCCAGGCGATCAGCACAGATACGCAGTATTTT. Protein: CASSQAISTDTQYF.

There are a few counts of this clonotype. The CDR3, as DNA: TGTGCTAGTGGTTTGGGGACAGCCCCATATCAGCCCCAGCATTTT. Translation gives CASGLGTAPYQPQHF. The V and J genes are TRBV12-5 and TRBJ1-5, with D maybe TRBD1 (6 bases). Germline CDR1 reads LGHNT; CDR2 reads FRNRAP. The ends were cut back, 1 base at V and 5 bases at J, with 12 bases in the middle. CDR3 size: 15 residues.

The chain is built from TRBV12-3 or TRBV12-4 and TRBJ2-3, with TRBD1 as a possible D gene (7 bases). The CDR3 covers 15 residues. With 4 bases removed from V and 4 bases from J, the gap between germline ends came to 15 bases. The CDR3 DNA follows: TGTGCCAGCAGTTGGGGGGAGAGGGGGCCAGATACGCAGTATTTT. This codes for CASSWGERGPDTQYF.

The chain employs TRBV9 and TRBJ2-3; D is unclear. The CDR3 contains 15 residues. The germline CDR1 and CDR2 sequences are SGDLS and YYNGEE. V shed 4 bases and J shed 0 bases, with 12 bases lying between them. The CDR3 bases are TGTGCCAGCAGCTTCCGTGGTGATAGCACAGATACGCAGTATTTT. Its protein product is CASSFRGDSTDTQYF.

A few counts support this clonotype. The rearrangement uses TRBV29-1 and TRBJ2-1, with D possibly called TRBD1 or TRBD2 (5 bases each). Germline V gene sequence: CDR1 SQVTM, CDR2 ANQGSEA. V was trimmed by 4 bases and J by 4 bases, leaving 14 bases between them. The CDR3 covers 14 residues. The CDR3 reads CSVGGTDFYNEQFF. CDR3 sequence (DNA): TGCAGCGTTGGTGGGACGGACTTTTACAATGAGCAGTTCTTC.

This clonotype was counted at least ten times. This sequence joins TRBV28 and TRBJ2-7, with D possibly called TRBD1 or TRBD2 (6 bases each). CDR1 MDHEN and CDR2 SYDVKM come from the germline V gene. This CDR3 region has 14 residues. Trimming pared 7 bases from V and 5 bases from J, leaving 18 bases between. The CDR3 coding sequence is TGTGCCAGCACCGGGGGCTCCGGGGGCCACGAGCAGTACTTC. It encodes CASTGGSGGHEQYF.

The V call is TRBV12-3 or TRBV12-4, the J call TRBJ1-1; TRBD1 matches at 8 bases. J gave up 4 bases and V 1 base, and 5 bases lay outside the gene matches. The CDR3 has 15 amino acids. The CDR3 coding sequence is TGTGCCAGCAGTTTAGGACGTACAGGGGGCACTGAAGCTTTCTTT. This codes for CASSLGRTGGTEAFF.

The rearrangement links TRBV6-2 or TRBV6-3 to TRBJ1-1, with D hard to call. The CDR3 totals 15 residues. V dropped 0 bases and J dropped 5 bases, with 13 bases sitting between them. Germline V lookup: CDR1 MNHEY, CDR2 SVGEGT. CDR3 coding DNA: TGTGCCAGCAGTTACTCGACGGGGAGGAGGACTGAAGCTTTCTTT. It encodes CASSYSTGRRTEAFF.

V usage is TRBV18 and J usage is TRBJ2-1, with a weak D call TRBD1 (6 bases). Germline CDR1 reads KGHSH; CDR2 reads LQKENI. The CDR3 extends over 14 amino acids. Trimming removed 2 bases from V and 8 bases from J, with 13 bases in between. The chain's CDR3 is CASSPYRDSDEQFF. DNA of the CDR3: TGTGCCAGCTCACCATACAGGGATTCGGATGAGCAGTTCTTC.

V is TRBV6-5 and J is TRBJ1-6; possible D gene TRBD1, 5 bases. Germline CDR1 and CDR2: MNHEY and SVGAGI. Trimming removed 2 bases at V and 6 bases at J, with 11 bases between. This CDR3 comprises 15 residues. The CDR3 region has the DNA TGTGCCAGCAGTTACGAGGGGCTCGCTAATTCACCCCTCCACTTT. The encoded protein is CASSYEGLANSPLHF.

The sample holds a few counts of this clonotype. The chain carries TRBV28 and TRBJ2-1; 8 bases are shared with TRBD1. CDR3 length: 17 amino acids. With V trimmed by 6 bases and J by 10 bases, 20 bases remained unmatched. Germline V gives CDR1 MDHEN, CDR2 SYDVKM. The CDR3 nucleotides are TGTGCCAGCAGCCGTTTTATTGTCGGGACAGGAAGTAAAGAGCAGTTCTTC. Its protein is CASSRFIVGTGSKEQFF. The variable domain in full, with the rest retrieved from reference TRBV28 and TRBJ2-1, is DVKVTQSSRYLVKRTGEKVFLECVQDMDHENMFWYRQDPGLGLRLIYFSYDVKMKEKGDIPEGYSVSREKKERFSLILESASTNQTSMYLCASSRFIVGTGSKEQFFGPGTRLTVL.

The V gene is TRBV3-1, the J gene TRBJ2-2; the D gene is possibly TRBD1 (6 bases). V lost 0 bases to trimming and J lost 5 bases, with 7 bases between them. CDR1 is LGHDT and CDR2 is YNNKEL in the germline V gene (reference sequence). The length of the CDR3 is 14 residues. The CDR3 region has the DNA TGTGCCAGCAGCCAAGACCAGGGGACCGGGGAGCTGTTTTTT. It is translated as CASSQDQGTGELFF.

This clonotype was recorded a few times. The chain is built from TRBV6-5 and TRBJ2-7, with TRBD1 matching 9 bases. V lost 8 bases and J lost 2; bases outside the gene matches: 4. Germline V CDR1 and CDR2: MNHEY, SVGAGI. The CDR3 sequence is 13 residues long. This CDR3 reads CASGTGPTYEQYF. The DNA of the CDR3 is TGTGCCAGCGGGACAGGGCCTACCTACGAGCAGTACTTC.

This clonotype was observed many times. The gene calls are TRBV9 and TRBJ1-5, with 7 bases that match TRBD1. There are 21 residues in the CDR3. V lost 3 bases to trimming and J lost 1 base; unmatched junction nucleotides: 22. Germline V lookup: CDR1 SGDLS, CDR2 YYNGEE. DNA of the CDR3: TGTGCCAGCAGCGCACACGCCAAACAGGGGATAAAAGGGAGAAGCAATCAGCCCCAGCATTTT. Its translation: CASSAHAKQGIKGRSNQPQHF.

This clonotype was counted many times. The chain employs TRBV12-5 and TRBJ1-2; D unclear. Germline CDR1 LGHNT, CDR2 FRNRAP. The CDR3 covers 13 residues. The CDR3 nucleotides are TGTGCCAGCAACCCTGACGGAACCTATGGCTACACCTTC. Amino acids: CASNPDGTYGYTF. The full variable domain, rest sourced from reference TRBV12-5 and TRBJ1-2, is DARVTQTPRHKVTEMGQEVTMRCQPILGHNTVFWYRQTMMQGLELLAYFRNRAPLDDSGMPKDRFSAEMPDATLATLKIQPSEPRDSAVYFCASNPDGTYGYTFGSGTRLTVV.

This clonotype was observed at least ten times. The V and J genes are TRBV5-1 and TRBJ1-2; 7 bases map to TRBD1. CDR1 and CDR2 from the germline V gene are SGHRS and YFSETQ. CDR3 length: 14 amino acids. V lost 5 bases, J lost 4 bases, and 8 bases stayed unmatched. CDR3 sequence reads: CASRVWTGSYGYTF. CDR3 DNA: TGCGCCAGCAGGGTTTGGACAGGTTCCTATGGCTACACCTTC. Full variable domain (outside the CDR3, taken from reference TRBV5-1 and TRBJ1-2): KAGVTQTPRYLIKTRGQQVTLSCSPISGHRSVSWYQQTPGQGLQFLFEYFSETQRNKGNFPGRFSGRQFSNSRSEMNVSTLELGDSALYLCASRVWTGSYGYTFGSGTRLTVV.

This clonotype was observed a few times. V and J are TRBV19 and TRBJ2-7, with 9 bases lining up with TRBD1. Per germline, CDR1 LNHDA and CDR2 SQIVND (reference sequence). This CDR3 spans 17 amino acids. Losses at the gene ends were 6 bases for V and 0 bases for J; bases not matched to a gene: 12. CDR3 residues: CASSLMGATGGSYEQYF. The DNA of the CDR3 is TGTGCCAGTAGCCTTATGGGGGCGACAGGGGGCTCCTACGAGCAGTACTTC.

This clonotype was seen many times. This chain joins TRBV18 and TRBJ2-3, with 11 bases that match TRBD2. Germline V CDR1 and CDR2: KGHSH, LQKENI. V lost 8 bases to trimming and J lost 6 bases; unmatched junction nucleotides: 10. The CDR3 length is 15 residues. CDR3 amino acids: CASSPTSGVGDTQYF. Written as DNA, the CDR3 is TGTGCCAGCAGCCCGACTAGCGGGGTGGGGGATACGCAGTATTTT.

The table lists this clonotype with a few counts. The chain has TRBV20-1 and TRBJ2-1; the match to TRBD2 covers 8 bases. The V segment lost 6 bases and the J segment 6 bases; nucleotides outside the gene matches: 10. In germline, CDR1 is DFQATT, CDR2 SNEGSKA (reference sequence). The CDR3 totals 14 residues. The CDR3 sequence: CSAGLAGRVNEQFF. The CDR3 DNA follows: TGCAGTGCCGGATTAGCGGGGAGGGTCAATGAGCAGTTCTTC.

The V call is TRBV6-5, the J call TRBJ1-5, with D tentatively TRBD1 (6 bases). The CDR3 covers 14 residues. The germline CDR1 and CDR2 sequences are MNHEY and SVGAGI. V was cut by 6 bases and J by 6 bases, with 15 bases left in between. Here the CDR3 DNA reads TGTGCCAGCAGCTCGGGACAACCCAGTCAGCCCCAGCATTTT. It specifies CASSSGQPSQPQHF.

This clonotype showed up many times. J is TRBJ2-3 and V is TRBV29-1; 9 positions match TRBD2. The J segment lost 4 bases and the V segment lost 4 bases, leaving 3 bases of the junction unmatched. CDR3 length equals 13 residues. CDR1 and CDR2 from the germline V gene are SQVTM and ANQGSEA. CDR3 region: CSVVGGGADTQYF. The CDR3 DNA reads as TGCAGCGTTGTTGGCGGGGGGGCAGATACGCAGTATTTT.

The chain employs TRBV5-1 and TRBJ1-1; D unresolved. The CDR3 totals 13 residues. V dropped 1 base and J dropped 8 bases, with 12 bases sitting between them. Germline V lookup: CDR1 SGHRS, CDR2 YFSETQ. The chain's CDR3 is CASSLFDPREAFF. The CDR3 DNA reads TGCGCCAGCAGCTTGTTTGATCCCAGGGAAGCTTTCTTT.